This TCR beta chain was captured in a study of cytomegalovirus exposure and HLA in healthy donors. About this clone itself: Its specificity is unknown.

This CDR3 is 13 amino acids long. The germline gives CDR1 SGHDN, CDR2 FVKESK. V lost 0 bases, J lost 1 base, and 3 bases lay in between. Study-wide findings and caveats: There were some V segments, including TRBV6-2 and TRBV6-3, excluded as indistinguishable.

PCR used 60 Vbeta primers and 13 Jbeta primers. The method was immunoSEQ multiplex PCR; TCRdb's version includes in-frame clones alone and lacks a portion of them. The sample includes 200,000 or so clones, around 81% seen only once; the top ten take 2.1%. J is TRBJ1-1 and V is TRBV14; unclear D gene. The TCR was taken from a woman aged 18-35 years in good health and CMV-seropositive. The sequenced sample consisted of PBMCs. The CDR3 loop is CASSQDQNTEAFF. The CDR3 coding sequence is TGTGCCAGCAGCCAAGACCAGAACACTGAAGCTTTCTTT.